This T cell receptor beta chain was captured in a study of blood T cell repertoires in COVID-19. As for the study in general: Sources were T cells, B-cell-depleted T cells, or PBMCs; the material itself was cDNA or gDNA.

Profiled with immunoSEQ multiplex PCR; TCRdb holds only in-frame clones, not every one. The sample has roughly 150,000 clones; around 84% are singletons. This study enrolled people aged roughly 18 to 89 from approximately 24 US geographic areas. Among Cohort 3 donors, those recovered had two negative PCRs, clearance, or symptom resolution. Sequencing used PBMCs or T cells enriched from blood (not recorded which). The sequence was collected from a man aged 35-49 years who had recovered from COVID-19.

CDR3 nucleotide sequence: TGTGCCAGCAGTTTTCGGGTAGCAACCTACGAGCAGTACTTC. It encodes CASSFRVATYEQYF. The chain uses TRBV27 and TRBJ2-7; D ambiguous. V lost 3 bases and J lost 2, with 11 bases in between. In germline, CDR1 is MNHEY, CDR2 SMNVEV (reference sequence). The length of the CDR3 is 14 residues.